This T cell receptor (beta chain) was captured in a study of cytomegalovirus exposure and HLA in healthy donors. Method: immunoSEQ multiplex PCR; TCRdb's copy keeps in-frame clones and lacks some. This sample has tens of thousands of clones, with 70% to 90% found just once. Looked up from germline, CDR1 is KGHSH and CDR2 is LQKENI. The CDR3 has 15 amino acids. Between the trimmed V and J ends, which lost 3 bases and 3 bases, there was a span of 15 bases. This clone has a single count. Antigen unknown. Study-wide results and limits: In the approximately 130 validation repertoires, a later analysis found that first-cohort TCR clusters tended to co-occur. As was reported, the classifier diagnosed cytomegalovirus status with high specificity and sensitivity.

Sequenced sample: PBMCs. The TCR sequence derives from a woman younger than 35 in good health and CMV-seropositive. The rearrangement joins TRBV18 to TRBJ2-7; tentative D call: TRBD2 (7 bases). CDR3 protein: CASSPEGGDYYEQYF. The CDR3 DNA follows: TGTGCCAGCTCACCGGAGGGGGGGGACTACTACGAGCAGTACTTC.